This T cell receptor (beta chain) was observed in a study of CD8+ T cells in alopecia areata. This CDR3 has 16 residues. Germline V gene sequence: CDR1 MNHNY, CDR2 SVGAGI (reference sequence). Trimming removed 6 bases from V and 4 bases from J, with 21 bases in between. Following RNA extraction, reverse transcription yielded cDNA that acted as the sequencing template. Produced via immunoSEQ multiplex PCR; TCRdb's table is partial and in-frame only. The sample comprises over 90,000 clones, around 59% of which are singletons, and 7.5% to 9% rests with the top ten. The sequencing input was CD4+ T cells sorted from blood. The chain couples TRBV6-6 to TRBJ2-5, with a possible D match to TRBD2 (6 bases). This clonotype was obtained from a human donor in good health. The CDR3 sequence: CASSHVPWGVVETQYF. DNA of the CDR3: TGTGCCAGCAGCCACGTACCGTGGGGGGTAGTAGAGACCCAGTACTTC.